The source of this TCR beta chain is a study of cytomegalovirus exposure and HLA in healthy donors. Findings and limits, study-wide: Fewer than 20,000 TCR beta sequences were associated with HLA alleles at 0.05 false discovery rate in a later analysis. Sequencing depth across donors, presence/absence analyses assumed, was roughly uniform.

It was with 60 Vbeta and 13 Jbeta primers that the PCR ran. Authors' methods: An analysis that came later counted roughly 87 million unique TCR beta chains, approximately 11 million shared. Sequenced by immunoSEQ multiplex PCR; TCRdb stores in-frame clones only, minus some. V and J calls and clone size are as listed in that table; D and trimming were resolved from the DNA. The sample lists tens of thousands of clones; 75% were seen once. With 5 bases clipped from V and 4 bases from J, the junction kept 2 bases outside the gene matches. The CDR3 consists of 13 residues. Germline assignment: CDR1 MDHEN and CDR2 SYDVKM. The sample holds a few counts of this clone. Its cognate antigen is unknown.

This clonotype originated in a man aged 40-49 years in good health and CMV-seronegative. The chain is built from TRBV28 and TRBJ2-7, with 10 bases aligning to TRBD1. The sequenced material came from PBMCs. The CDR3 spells CASSRTGGYEQYF. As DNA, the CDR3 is TGTGCCAGCAGTCGGACAGGGGGTTACGAGCAGTACTTC.